This T cell receptor beta chain derives from a study of blood T cell repertoires in COVID-19. Across the study: The study drew acute and convalescent COVID-19 samples from the United States, Italy and Spain. The analysed material was cDNA or gDNA that came from T cells, B-cell-depleted T cells, or PBMCs.

Per the study methods: Reference gene primer amplification gave estimated nucleated cell counts. Some clones are missing from TCRdb's copy, which holds only in-frame ones; the method was immunoSEQ multiplex PCR. The DNA gave D and trimming, while V, J and clone size come from that table. This sample has about 160,000 clones, with around 80% found just once. Germline V gene lookup returns CDR1 GTSNPN and CDR2 SVGIG (reference sequence). The CDR3 loop spans 15 amino acids. V trimming: 3 bases; J trimming: 4 bases; junction bases outside the gene matches: 10. This TCR came from a human donor with acute or convalescent COVID-19. The donor label of this sample is uncertain. This chain links TRBV30 with TRBJ1-1; 8 bases are a match to TRBD1. Source material: peripheral blood. CDR3 nucleotide sequence: TGTGCCTGGAGCGACCCACAGGGGGTCAGCACTGAAGCTTTCTTT. It yields the protein CAWSDPQGVSTEAFF.